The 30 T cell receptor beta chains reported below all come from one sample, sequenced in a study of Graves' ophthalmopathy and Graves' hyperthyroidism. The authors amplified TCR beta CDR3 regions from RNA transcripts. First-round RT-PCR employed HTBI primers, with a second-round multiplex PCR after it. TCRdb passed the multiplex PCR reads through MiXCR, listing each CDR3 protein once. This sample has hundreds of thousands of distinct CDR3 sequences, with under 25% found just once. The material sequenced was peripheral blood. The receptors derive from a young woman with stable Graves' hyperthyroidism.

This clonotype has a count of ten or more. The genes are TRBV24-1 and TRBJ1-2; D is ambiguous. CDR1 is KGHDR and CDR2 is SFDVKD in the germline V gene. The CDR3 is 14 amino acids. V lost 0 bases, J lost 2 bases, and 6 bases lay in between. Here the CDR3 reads CATSDLGRNYGYTF. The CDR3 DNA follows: TGTGCCACCAGTGATTTGGGCAGGAACTATGGCTACACCTTC.

The chain's CDR3 is CASSLSNRARTEAFF. The CDR3 bases are TGTGCCAGCAGCTTATCAAACAGGGCGAGAACTGAAGCTTTCTTT. The chain couples TRBV7-2 to TRBJ1-1; possible D gene TRBD1, 6 bases. The CDR3 runs to 15 residues. Germline lookup yields CDR1 SGHTA and CDR2 FQGNSA. V dropped 2 bases and J dropped 5 bases, with 15 bases sitting between them.

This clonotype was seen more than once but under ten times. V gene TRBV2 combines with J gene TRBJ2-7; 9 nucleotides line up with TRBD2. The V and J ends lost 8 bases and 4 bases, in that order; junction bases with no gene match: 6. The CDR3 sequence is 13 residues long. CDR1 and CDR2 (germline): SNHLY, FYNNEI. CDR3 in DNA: TGTGCCAGCGAGGGGACTAGCCCATACGAGCAGTACTTC. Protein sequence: CASEGTSPYEQYF.

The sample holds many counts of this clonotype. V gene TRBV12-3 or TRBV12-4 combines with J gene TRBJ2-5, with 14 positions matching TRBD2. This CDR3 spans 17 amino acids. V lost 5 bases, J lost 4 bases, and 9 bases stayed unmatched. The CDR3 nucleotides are TGTGCCAGCAGTCCTGCGGGTGGACTAGCGGGAGGAGAGACCCAGTACTTC. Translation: CASSPAGGLAGGETQYF.

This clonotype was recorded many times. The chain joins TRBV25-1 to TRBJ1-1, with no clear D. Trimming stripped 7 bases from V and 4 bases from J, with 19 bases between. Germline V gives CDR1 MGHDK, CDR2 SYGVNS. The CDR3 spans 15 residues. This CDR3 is CASTPSGRQVTEAFF. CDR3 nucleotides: TGTGCCAGCACCCCCTCTGGACGACAAGTCACTGAAGCTTTCTTT.

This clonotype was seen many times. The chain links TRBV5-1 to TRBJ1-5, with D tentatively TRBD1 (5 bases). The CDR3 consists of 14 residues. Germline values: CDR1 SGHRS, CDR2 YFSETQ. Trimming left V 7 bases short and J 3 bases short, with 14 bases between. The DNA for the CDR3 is TGCGCCAGCCGAGCCGAGGGGTACAATCAGCCCCAGCATTTT. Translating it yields CASRAEGYNQPQHF. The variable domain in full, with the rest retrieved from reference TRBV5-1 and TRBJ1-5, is KAGVTQTPRYLIKTRGQQVTLSCSPISGHRSVSWYQQTPGQGLQFLFEYFSETQRNKGNFPGRFSGRQFSNSRSEMNVSTLELGDSALYLCASRAEGYNQPQHFGDGTRLSIL.

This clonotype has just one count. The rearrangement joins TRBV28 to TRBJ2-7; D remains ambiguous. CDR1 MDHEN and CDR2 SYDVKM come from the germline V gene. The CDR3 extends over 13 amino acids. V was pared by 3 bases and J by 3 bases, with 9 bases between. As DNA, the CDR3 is TGTGCCAGCAGTTTGGTTCCCCACTACGAGCAGTACTTC. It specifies CASSLVPHYEQYF. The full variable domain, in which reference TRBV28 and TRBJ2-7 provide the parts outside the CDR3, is DVKVTQSSRYLVKRTGEKVFLECVQDMDHENMFWYRQDPGLGLRLIYFSYDVKMKEKGDIPEGYSVSREKKERFSLILESASTNQTSMYLCASSLVPHYEQYFGPGTRLTVT.

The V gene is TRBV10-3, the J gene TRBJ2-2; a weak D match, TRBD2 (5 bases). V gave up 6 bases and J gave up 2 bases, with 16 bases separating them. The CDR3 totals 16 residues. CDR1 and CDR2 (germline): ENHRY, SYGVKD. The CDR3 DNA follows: TGTGCCATCAGGGTCCCGGACTCGCATAACACCGGGGAGCTGTTTTTT. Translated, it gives CAIRVPDSHNTGELFF.

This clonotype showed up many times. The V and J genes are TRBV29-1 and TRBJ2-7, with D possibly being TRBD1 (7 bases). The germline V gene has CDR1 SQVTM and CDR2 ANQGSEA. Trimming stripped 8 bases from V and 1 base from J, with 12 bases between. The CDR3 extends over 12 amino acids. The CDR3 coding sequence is TGCAGCTTCCAGGGGGGATCCTACGAGCAGTACTTC. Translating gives CSFQGGSYEQYF.

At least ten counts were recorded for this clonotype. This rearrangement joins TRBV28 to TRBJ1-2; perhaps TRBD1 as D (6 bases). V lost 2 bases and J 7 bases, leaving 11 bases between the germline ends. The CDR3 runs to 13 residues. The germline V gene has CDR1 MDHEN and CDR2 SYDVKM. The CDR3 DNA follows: TGTGCCAGCAGTTTAGTTAGGACAGCTGGCTACACCTTC. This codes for CASSLVRTAGYTF.

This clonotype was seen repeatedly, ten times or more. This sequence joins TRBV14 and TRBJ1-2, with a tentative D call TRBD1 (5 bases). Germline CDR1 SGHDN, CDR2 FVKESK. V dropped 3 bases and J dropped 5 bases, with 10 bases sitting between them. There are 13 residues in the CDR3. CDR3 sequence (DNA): TGTGCCAGCAGCCAGGGACCCTTTTATGGCTACACCTTC. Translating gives CASSQGPFYGYTF.

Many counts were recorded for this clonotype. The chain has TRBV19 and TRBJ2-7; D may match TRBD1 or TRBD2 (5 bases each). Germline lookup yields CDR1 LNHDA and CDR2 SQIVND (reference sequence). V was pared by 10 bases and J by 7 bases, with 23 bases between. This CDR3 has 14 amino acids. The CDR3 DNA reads TGTGCCACCTCCCGGGGCCCCGAAATGGGGGAGCAGTACTTC. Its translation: CATSRGPEMGEQYF. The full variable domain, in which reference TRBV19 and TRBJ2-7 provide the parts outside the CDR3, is DGGITQSPKYLFRKEGQNVTLSCEQNLNHDAMYWYRQDPGQGLRLIYYSQIVNDFQKGDIAEGYSVSREKKESFPLTVTSAQKNPTAFYLCATSRGPEMGEQYFGPGTRLTVT.

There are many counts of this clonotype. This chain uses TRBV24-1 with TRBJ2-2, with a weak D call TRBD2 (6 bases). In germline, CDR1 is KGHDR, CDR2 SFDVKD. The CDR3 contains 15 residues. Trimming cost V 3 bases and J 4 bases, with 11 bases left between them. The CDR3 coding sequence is TGTGCCACCAGTGATACTCGGACTACCACCGGGGAGCTGTTTTTT. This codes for CATSDTRTTTGELFF.

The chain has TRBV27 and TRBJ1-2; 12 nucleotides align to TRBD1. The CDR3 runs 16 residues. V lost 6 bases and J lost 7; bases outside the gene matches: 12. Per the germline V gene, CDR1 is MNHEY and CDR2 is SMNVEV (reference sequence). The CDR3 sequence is CASSDLYGTGGSGYTF. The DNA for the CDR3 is TGTGCCAGCAGCGATCTCTACGGGACAGGGGGCTCTGGCTACACCTTC.

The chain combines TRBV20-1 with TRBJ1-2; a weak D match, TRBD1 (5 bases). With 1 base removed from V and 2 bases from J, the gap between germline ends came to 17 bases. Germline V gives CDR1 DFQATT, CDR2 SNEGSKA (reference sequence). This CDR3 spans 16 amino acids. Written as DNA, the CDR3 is TGCAGTGCTAGAGGGGGGTTAGGGCGGGCAAACTATGGCTACACCTTC. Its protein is CSARGGLGRANYGYTF.

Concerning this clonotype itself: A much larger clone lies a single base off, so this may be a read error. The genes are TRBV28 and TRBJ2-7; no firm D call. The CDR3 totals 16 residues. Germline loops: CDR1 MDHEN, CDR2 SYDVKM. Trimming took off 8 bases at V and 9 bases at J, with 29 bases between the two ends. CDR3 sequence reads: CASCSQPRGPSSRQYF. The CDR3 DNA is TGTGCCAGCTGTTCCCAGCCGAGAGGACCGTCTTCCCGGCAGTACTTC.

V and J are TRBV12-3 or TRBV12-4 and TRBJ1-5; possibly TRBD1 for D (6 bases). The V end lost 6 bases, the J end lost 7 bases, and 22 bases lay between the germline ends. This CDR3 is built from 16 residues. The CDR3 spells CASSPGTSPVSQPQHF. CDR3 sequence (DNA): TGTGCCAGCAGCCCCGGGACATCCCCTGTCAGCCAGCCCCAGCATTTT.

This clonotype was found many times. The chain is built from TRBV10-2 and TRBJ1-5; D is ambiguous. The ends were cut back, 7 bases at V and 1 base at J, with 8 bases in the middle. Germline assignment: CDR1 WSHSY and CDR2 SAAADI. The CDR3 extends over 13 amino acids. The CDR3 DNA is TGCGCCAGCAACGGGCAGAGCAATCAGCCCCAGCATTTT. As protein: CASNGQSNQPQHF.

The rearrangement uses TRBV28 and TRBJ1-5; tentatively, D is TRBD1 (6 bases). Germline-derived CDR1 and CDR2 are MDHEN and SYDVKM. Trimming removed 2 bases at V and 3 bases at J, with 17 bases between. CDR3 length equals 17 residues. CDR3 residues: CASSLMRGGGNNQPQHF. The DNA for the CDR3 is TGTGCCAGCAGTTTAATGAGGGGAGGGGGGAACAATCAGCCCCAGCATTTT.

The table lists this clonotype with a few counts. The CDR3: CASSLGLADYANTGELFF. CDR3 nucleotides: TGTGCCAGCAGCTTGGGGCTAGCGGACTACGCGAACACCGGGGAGCTGTTTTTT. V is TRBV5-6 and J is TRBJ2-2, with 7 bases identical to TRBD2. The CDR3 runs to 18 residues. The ends lost 0 bases at V and 0 bases at J; junction bases unmatched: 8. The V gene's germline CDR1 is SGHDT and CDR2 YYEEEE. The whole variable domain, remainder taken from reference TRBV5-6 and TRBJ2-2, is DAGVTQSPTHLIKTRGQQVTLRCSPKSGHDTVSWYQQALGQGPQFIFQYYEEEERQRGNFPDRFSGHQFPNYSSELNVNALLLGDSALYLCASSLGLADYANTGELFFGEGSRLTVL.

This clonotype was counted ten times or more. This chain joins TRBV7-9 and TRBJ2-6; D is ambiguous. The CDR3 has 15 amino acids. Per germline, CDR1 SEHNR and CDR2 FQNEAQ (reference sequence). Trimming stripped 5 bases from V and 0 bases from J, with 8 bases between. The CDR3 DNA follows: TGTGCCAGCAGCGGTGCACTCTCTGGGGCCAACGTCCTGACTTTC. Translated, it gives CASSGALSGANVLTF.

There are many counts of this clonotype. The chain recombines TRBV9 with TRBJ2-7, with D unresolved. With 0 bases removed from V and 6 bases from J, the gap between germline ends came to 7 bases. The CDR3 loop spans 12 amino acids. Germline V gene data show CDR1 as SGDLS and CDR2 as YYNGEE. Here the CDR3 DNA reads TGTGCCAGCAGCGTAGAAGGCCGCGAGCAGTACTTC. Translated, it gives CASSVEGREQYF.

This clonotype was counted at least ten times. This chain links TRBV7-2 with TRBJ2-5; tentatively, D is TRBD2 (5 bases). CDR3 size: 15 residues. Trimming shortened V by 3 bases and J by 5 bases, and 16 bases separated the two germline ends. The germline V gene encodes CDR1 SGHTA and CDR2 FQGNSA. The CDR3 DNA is TGTGCCAGCAGCTTTTCGGGAATCGGCGGGGAGACCCAGTACTTC. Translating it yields CASSFSGIGGETQYF.

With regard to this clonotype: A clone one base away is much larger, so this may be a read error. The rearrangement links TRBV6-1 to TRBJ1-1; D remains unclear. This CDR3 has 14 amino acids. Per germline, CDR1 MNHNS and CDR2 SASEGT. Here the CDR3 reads CATRGVRANTEACF. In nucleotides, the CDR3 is TGTGCCACTCGAGGCGTGAGGGCTAACACTGAAGCTTGCTTT.

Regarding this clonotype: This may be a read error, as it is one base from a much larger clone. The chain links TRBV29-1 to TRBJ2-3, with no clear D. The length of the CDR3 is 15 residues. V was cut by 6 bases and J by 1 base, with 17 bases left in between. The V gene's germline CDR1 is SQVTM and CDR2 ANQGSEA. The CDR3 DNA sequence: TGCAGCGTGGCAAAAGACTGGGCCGGCACAGATACGCAGTATTTT. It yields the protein CSVAKDWAGTDTQYF.

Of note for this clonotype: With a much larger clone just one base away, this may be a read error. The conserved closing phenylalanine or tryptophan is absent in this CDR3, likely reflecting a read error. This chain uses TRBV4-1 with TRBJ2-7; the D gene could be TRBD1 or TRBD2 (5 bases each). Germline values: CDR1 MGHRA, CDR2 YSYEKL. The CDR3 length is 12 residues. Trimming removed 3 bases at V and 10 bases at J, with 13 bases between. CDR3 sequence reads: CASSQERGIQYY. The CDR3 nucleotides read TGCGCCAGCAGCCAGGAGAGGGGCATCCAGTACTAC.

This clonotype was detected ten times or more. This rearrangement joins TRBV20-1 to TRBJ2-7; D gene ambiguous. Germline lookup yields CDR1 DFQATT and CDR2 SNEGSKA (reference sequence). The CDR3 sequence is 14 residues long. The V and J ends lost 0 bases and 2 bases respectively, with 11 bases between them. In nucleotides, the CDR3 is TGCAGTGCTAGAGATTTGGGCTCGGCCTACGAGCAGTACTTC. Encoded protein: CSARDLGSAYEQYF.

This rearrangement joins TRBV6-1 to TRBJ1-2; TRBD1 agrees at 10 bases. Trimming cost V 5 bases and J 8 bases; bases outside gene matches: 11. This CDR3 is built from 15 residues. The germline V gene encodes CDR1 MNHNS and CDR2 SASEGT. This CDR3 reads CASSPTGQGIRGYTF. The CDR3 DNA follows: TGTGCCAGCAGTCCAACGGGACAGGGGATAAGAGGCTACACCTTC.

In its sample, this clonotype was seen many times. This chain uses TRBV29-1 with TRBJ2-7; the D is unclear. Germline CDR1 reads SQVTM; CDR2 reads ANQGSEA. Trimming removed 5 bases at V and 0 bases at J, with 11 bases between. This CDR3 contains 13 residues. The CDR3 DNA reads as TGCAGCGTTCGGATCACAAGCTCCTACGAGCAGTACTTC. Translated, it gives CSVRITSSYEQYF.

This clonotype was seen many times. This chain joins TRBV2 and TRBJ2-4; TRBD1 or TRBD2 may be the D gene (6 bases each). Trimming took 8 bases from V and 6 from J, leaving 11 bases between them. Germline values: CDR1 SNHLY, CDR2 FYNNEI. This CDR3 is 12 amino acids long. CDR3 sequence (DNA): TGTGCCAGCGGGGGGCACGGAAACATTCAGTACTTC. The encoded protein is CASGGHGNIQYF.